One and the same sample provided the 3 T cell receptor beta chains below, sequenced in a study of spatial heterogeneity in lung cancer. The time point denotes: blood at routine non-recurrence follow-up after resection. Each CDR3 protein gets one entry after TCRdb re-called the 5' RACE reads with MiXCR. The data show 49,000 or so distinct CDR3 sequences, approximately 10% seen once. The sequences come from PBMCs, collected at follow-up. The receptors come from a male donor with early-stage non-small cell lung cancer.

This clonotype was seen many times. This chain joins TRBV7-2 and TRBJ2-5; D is undetermined. V was pared by 4 bases and J by 5 bases, with 5 bases between. CDR1 and CDR2 from the germline V gene are SGHTA and FQGNSA. The CDR3 contains 11 residues. CDR3 in DNA: TGTGCCAGCAGCTCGTTGGAGACCCAGTACTTC. Its translation is CASSSLETQYF.

At least ten counts were recorded for this clonotype. This chain links TRBV12-5 with TRBJ1-1; D may be TRBD1 (6 bases). The germline V and J ends were trimmed by 1 base and 1 base, with 10 bases remaining between them. The CDR3 sequence is 15 residues long. Germline loops: CDR1 LGHNT, CDR2 FRNRAP. This CDR3 is CASGLESRGNTEAFF. The CDR3 nucleotides read TGTGCTAGTGGTTTGGAAAGCAGGGGGAACACTGAAGCTTTCTTT.

This clonotype has just a few counts. The chain links TRBV7-2 to TRBJ2-7; 7 bases map to TRBD1. The germline V gene has CDR1 SGHTA and CDR2 FQGNSA. The CDR3 runs 15 residues. V lost 2 bases, J lost 2 bases, and 6 bases stayed unmatched. CDR3 residues: CASSLSRDRAYEQYF. CDR3 bases: TGTGCCAGCAGCTTAAGCCGGGACAGAGCCTACGAGCAGTACTTC.